This T cell receptor (beta chain) was identified during a study of graft-versus-host responses after intestinal transplantation. The protocol was immunoSEQ multiplex PCR, while the TCRdb copy is restricted to in-frame clones and leaves out a portion. This sample has more than 95,000 clones, with 87% found just once. Germline CDR1 and CDR2: LGHNA and YNFKEQ. The CDR3 is 13 amino acids. V was trimmed by 0 bases and J by 5 bases, leaving 5 bases between them. In regard to this clone: Its antigen is undetermined.

The receptor's source is a human donor who received an intestinal transplant. The starting material was unstimulated CD4+ T cells sorted from spleen or lymph node cells, obtained before intestinal transplant. The chain is built from TRBV4-2 and TRBJ2-1; D is ambiguous. CDR3 bases: TGTGCCAGCAGCCAAGAGTGGGACAATGAGCAGTTCTTC. Its translation: CASSQEWDNEQFF.